This passage covers 4 T cell receptor beta chains from one sample sequenced in a study of somatic mutations in cytotoxic T cells in rheumatoid arthritis. Repertoires were generated with immunoSEQ multiplex PCR, while TCRdb's copy carries only in-frame clones and drops some. The table includes roughly 15,000 clones, just under 80% detected once. Material: CD8+ T cells sorted from blood. These receptors were collected from an adult with rheumatoid arthritis.

This clone was detected only once. The V gene is TRBV9, the J gene TRBJ2-5; 8 positions agree with TRBD2. CDR3 length: 16 residues. The germline V gene has CDR1 SGDLS and CDR2 YYNGEE. V lost 0 bases and J lost 5; bases outside the gene matches: 9. DNA for the CDR3: TGTGCCAGCAGCGTAGTCGGCGGGGGGCCCAGGGAGACCCAGTACTTC. Translating gives CASSVVGGGPRETQYF. Variable domain in full (rest from reference TRBV9 and TRBJ2-5): DSGVTQTPKHLITATGQRVTLRCSPRSGDLSVYWYQQSLDQGLQFLIQYYNGEERAKGNILERFSAQQFPDLHSELNLSSLELGDSALYFCASSVVGGGPRETQYFGPGTRLLVL.

In the case of this clone: At one end, the junction sequence differs from germline, possibly due to a read error. The rearrangement joins TRBV4-1 to TRBJ2-7, with unresolved D. Germline V gives CDR1 MGHRA, CDR2 YSYEKL. This CDR3 is 12 amino acids long. The CDR3: CASSQDGYEQYF. The CDR3 nucleotides are TGCGCCAGCAGTCAAGACGGCTACGAGCAGTACTTC.

The rearrangement uses TRBV28 and TRBJ2-3; 9 bases are a match to TRBD2. The ends lost 4 bases at V and 3 bases at J; junction bases unmatched: 8. The CDR3 consists of 16 residues. From germline, CDR1 is MDHEN and CDR2 SYDVKM. This CDR3 reads CASSSWVAGVTDTQYF. The CDR3 DNA follows: TGTGCCAGCAGTTCCTGGGTAGCGGGGGTAACAGATACGCAGTATTTT.

Concerning this clone itself: It is unclear where the CDR3 begins or ends on the DNA, so no DNA is shown, and the CDR3 is as TCRdb lists it. V is TRBV29-1 and J is TRBJ1-1. Germline CDR1 is SQVTM and CDR2 is ANQGSEA. 17 amino acids form the CDR3, both terminal residues included. The CDR3 sequence is CSVPILGGFGPGTEAFF.